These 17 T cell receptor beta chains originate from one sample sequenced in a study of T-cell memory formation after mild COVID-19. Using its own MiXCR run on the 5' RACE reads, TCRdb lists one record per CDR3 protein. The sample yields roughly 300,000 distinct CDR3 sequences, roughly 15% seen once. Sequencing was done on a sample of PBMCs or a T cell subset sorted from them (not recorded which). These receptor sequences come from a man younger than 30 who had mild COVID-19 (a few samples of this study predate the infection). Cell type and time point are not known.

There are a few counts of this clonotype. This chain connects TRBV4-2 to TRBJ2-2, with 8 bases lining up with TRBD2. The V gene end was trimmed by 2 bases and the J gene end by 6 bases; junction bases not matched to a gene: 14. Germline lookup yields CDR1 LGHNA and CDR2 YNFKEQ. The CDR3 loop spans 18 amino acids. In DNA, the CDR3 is TGTGCCAGCAGCCAAATCACGCGTGTTAGCGGGGTCGCCGGGGAGCTGTTTTTT. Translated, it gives CASSQITRVSGVAGELFF.

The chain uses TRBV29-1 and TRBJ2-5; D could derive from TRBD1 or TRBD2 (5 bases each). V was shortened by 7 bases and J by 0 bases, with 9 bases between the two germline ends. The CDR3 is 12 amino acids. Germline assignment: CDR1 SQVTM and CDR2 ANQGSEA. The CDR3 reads CSARDHQETQYF. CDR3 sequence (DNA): TGCAGCGCTCGGGACCACCAAGAGACCCAGTACTTC. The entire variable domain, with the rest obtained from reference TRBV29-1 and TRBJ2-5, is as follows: SAVISQKPSRDICQRGTSLTIQCQVDSQVTMMFWYRQQPGQSLTLIATANQGSEATYESGFVIDKFPISRPNLTFSTLTVSNMSPEDSSIYLCSARDHQETQYFGPGTRLLVL.

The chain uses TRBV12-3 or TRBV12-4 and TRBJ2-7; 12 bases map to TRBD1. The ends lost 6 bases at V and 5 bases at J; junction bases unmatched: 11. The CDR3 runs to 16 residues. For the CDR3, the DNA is TGTGCCAGCAGCACCACCACCGGGACAGGGGGCGACGAGCAGTACGTC. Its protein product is CASSTTTGTGGDEQYV.

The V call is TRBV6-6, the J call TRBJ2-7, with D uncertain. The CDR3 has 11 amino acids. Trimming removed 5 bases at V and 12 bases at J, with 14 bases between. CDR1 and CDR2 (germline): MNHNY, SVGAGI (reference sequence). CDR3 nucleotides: TGTGCCAGCAGTATAGGAGATTTGTTGTACTTC. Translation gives CASSIGDLLYF.

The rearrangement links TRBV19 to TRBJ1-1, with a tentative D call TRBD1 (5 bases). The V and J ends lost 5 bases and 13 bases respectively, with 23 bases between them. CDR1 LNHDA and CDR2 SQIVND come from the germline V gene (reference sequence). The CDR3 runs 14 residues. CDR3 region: CASSSDSRFSFGFF. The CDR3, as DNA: TGTGCCAGTAGTTCCGACAGTAGATTCTCTTTCGGTTTCTTT.

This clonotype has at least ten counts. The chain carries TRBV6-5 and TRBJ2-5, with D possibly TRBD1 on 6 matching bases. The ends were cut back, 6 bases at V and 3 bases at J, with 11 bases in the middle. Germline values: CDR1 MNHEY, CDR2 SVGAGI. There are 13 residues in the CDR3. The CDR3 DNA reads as TGTGCCAGCAGAACAGGGTTCGAAGAGACCCAGTACTTC. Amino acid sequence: CASRTGFEETQYF.

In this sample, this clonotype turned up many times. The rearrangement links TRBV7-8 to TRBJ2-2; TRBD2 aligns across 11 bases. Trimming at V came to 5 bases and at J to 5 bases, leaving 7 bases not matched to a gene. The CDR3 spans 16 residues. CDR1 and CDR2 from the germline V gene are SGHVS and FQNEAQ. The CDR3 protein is CASSGSGGAETGELFF. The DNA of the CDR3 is TGTGCCAGCAGCGGTAGCGGGGGGGCCGAAACCGGGGAGCTGTTTTTT.

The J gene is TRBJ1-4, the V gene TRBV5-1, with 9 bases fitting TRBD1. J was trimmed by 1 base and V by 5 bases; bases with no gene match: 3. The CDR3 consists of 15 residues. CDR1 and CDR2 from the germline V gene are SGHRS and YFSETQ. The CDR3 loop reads CASRRTGVTNEKLFF. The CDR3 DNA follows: TGCGCCAGCAGACGGACAGGGGTAACTAATGAAAAACTGTTTTTT. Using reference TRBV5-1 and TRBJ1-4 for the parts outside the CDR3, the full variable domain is KAGVTQTPRYLIKTRGQQVTLSCSPISGHRSVSWYQQTPGQGLQFLFEYFSETQRNKGNFPGRFSGRQFSNSRSEMNVSTLELGDSALYLCASRRTGVTNEKLFFGSGTQLSVL.

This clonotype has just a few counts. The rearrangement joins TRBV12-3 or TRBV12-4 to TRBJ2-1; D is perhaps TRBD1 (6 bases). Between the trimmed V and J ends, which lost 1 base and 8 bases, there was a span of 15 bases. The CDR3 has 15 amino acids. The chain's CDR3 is CASSLEAGERDEQFF. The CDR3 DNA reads TGTGCCAGCAGTTTAGAGGCAGGGGAGCGCGATGAGCAGTTCTTC.

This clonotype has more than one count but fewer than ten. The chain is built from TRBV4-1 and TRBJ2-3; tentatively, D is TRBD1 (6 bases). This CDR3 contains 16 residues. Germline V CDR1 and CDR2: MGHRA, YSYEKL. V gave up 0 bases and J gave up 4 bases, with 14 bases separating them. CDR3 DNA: TGCGCCAGCAGCCAAGATCACAGGGATCAGGCAGATACGCAGTATTTT. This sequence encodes CASSQDHRDQADTQYF.

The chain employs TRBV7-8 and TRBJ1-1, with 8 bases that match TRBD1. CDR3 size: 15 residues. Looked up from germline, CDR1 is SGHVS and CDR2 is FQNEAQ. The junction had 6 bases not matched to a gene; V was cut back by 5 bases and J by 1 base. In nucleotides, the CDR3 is TGTGCCAGCAGCCATTACAGGGGGGCGAACACTGAAGCTTTCTTT. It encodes CASSHYRGANTEAFF.

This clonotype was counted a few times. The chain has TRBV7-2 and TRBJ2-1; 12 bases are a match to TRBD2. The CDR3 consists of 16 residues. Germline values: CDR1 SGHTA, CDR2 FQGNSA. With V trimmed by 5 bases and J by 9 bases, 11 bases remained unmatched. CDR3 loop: CASSPGTSGLGSEQFF. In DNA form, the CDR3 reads TGTGCCAGCAGCCCCGGGACTAGCGGGTTGGGGAGTGAGCAGTTCTTC.

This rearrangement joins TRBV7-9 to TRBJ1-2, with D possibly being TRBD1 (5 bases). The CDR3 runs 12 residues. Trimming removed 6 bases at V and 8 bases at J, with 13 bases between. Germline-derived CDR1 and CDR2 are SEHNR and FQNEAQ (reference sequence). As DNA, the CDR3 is TGTGCCAGCAGGGATTCTGGGACGGGCTACACCTTC. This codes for CASRDSGTGYTF.

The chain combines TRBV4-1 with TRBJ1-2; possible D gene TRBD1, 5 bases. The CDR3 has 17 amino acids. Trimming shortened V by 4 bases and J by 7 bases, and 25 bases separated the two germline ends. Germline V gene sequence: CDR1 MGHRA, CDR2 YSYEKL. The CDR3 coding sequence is TGCGCCAGCAGCCTCAAGTTGGTTCAGGGAAGAGTCTTTGGCTACACCTTC. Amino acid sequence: CASSLKLVQGRVFGYTF.

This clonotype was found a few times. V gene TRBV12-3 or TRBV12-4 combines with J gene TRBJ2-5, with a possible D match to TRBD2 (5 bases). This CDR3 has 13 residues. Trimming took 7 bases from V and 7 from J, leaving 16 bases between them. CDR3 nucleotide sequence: TGTGCCAGCACCACTAGGGCTGTAGGGACCCAGTACTTC. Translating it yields CASTTRAVGTQYF.

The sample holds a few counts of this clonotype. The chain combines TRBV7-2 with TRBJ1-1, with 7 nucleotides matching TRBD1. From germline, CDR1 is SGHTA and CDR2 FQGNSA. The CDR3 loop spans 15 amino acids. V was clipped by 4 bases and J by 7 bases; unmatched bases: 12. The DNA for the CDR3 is TGTGCCAGCAGCTCGAGACAGGGAGGGTGGGGTGAAGCTTTCTTT. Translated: CASSSRQGGWGEAFF.

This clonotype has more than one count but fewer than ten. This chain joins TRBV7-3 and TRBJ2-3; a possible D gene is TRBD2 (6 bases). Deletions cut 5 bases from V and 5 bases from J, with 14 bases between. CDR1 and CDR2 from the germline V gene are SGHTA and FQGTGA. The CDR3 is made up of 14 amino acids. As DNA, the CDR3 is TGTGCCAGCAGCATCGGGGGTTATGGAGATACGCAGTATTTT. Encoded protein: CASSIGGYGDTQYF.